The source of this T cell receptor beta chain is a study of blood T cell repertoires in COVID-19 (dated by TCRdb to about 2020). With regard to the full study: The collaborator samples originated in the United States, Italy and Spain and spanned the acute and convalescent phases of COVID-19. Where available, HLA class I and class II types were taken from metadata supplied by the sample provider and were not determined by assay-based typing. The repertoires were released in a freely available public database intended as a resource for research on the immune response to SARS-CoV-2. Samples were obtained from the ongoing ImmuneRACE study (first 160 participants) and from some 1,200 subjects provided by 6 global collaborators. The prospective study material was composed of cDNA or gDNA derived from T cells, B-cell-depleted T cells, or PBMCs. Nearly every sample came with metadata listing a de-identified subject ID, COVID-19 status, age in years and sex. Deeply sampled blood TCRbeta repertoires from subjects exposed to, actively infected with, or recovered from COVID-19 were included in the dataset.

The germline V gene specifies SGHDT as CDR1 and YYEEEE as CDR2. Trimmed from V: 4 bases; trimmed from J: 6 bases; junction bases lacking a gene match: 8. The CDR3 spans 14 residues, from the cysteine through the phenylalanine. Left in the record is the CDR3 DNA by itself, 42 bases read in frame from the first base. The immunoSEQ Assay, a bias-controlled multiplex PCR, was used to amplify TCRbeta CDR3 regions from genomic DNA. In the original analysis: Nucleated cell counts per sample were estimated from amplification of reference gene primers within the assay. Sequence reads were collapsed and filtered to measure the absolute abundance of every unique TCRbeta CDR3 rearrangement. Productive Simpson clonality was computed per sample as the square root of Simpson's diversity index over productive rearrangements. TCRdb limited this immuneACCESS table to in-frame rearrangements with V and J called. A share of clones is missing; checked studies link under half to unresolved V genes, and the rest is unexplained. The DNA gave D and trimming, while V, J and clone size come from that table. For this sample there are approximately 130,000 clones; about 80% appear just once. Roughly 25% of the sample goes to the ten largest clones.

The collaborating institutions used their own protocols to collect whole blood in K2EDTA tubes. For TCRbeta analysis, collaborators shipped samples as frozen whole blood, isolated PBMCs, or DNA extracted from either of those sample types. Points on this clone: The target of this receptor is not known. The input lacks base qualities; no much larger clone sits a single base away.

On the study overall, not on this receptor specifically: The amount of clinical and demographic metadata varied by source and participant and was provided uncurated.

The sequence came from a human donor in a cohort sampled during active COVID-19. Sequencing was carried out using peripheral blood. The chain is made from TRBV5-6 and TRBJ2-7, with 9 bases aligning to TRBD1. The sequenced DNA is TGTGCCAGCAGCCAGGGACAGGGATCGGTCGAGCAGTACTTC. The encoded protein is CASSQGQGSVEQYF.